This T cell receptor (beta chain) was sequenced for a study of tumor and adjacent non-tumor tissue in lung cancer. Overall study results and limits: In normal lung, the top 100 clones were significantly more dominant than in tumor.

CDR3 size: 15 residues. The germline gives CDR1 SNHLY, CDR2 FYNNEI. V was shortened by 6 bases and J by 5 bases, with 17 bases between the two germline ends. Three rounds of nested PCR, following a modified ARM-PCR protocol, produced the TCRbeta library. TCRdb redid the calling of the multiplex PCR reads with MiXCR, one entry per CDR3 protein. This sample carries 50,000 to 60,000 distinct CDR3 sequences, about 80% of them seen once, and the ten largest clones take over 20%. Comment on this clonotype: The antigen is unknown.

RNA was extracted from bulk tissue without any cell sorting. The normal lung tissue was taken more than 3 cm from the tumor edge. The TCR sequence derives from a woman aged 55-75 years with non-small cell lung cancer. Sequencing was performed on distant non-tumor lung tissue. The rearrangement uses TRBV2 and TRBJ2-1; D call uncertain. The CDR3 reads CASRSRTTLNNEQFF. The CDR3, as DNA: TGTGCCAGCAGGTCGCGGACCACCCTTAACAATGAGCAGTTCTTC.